The 19 T cell receptor beta chains given below trace back to one sample, sequenced in a study of Ad26.COV2.S vaccination and SARS-CoV-2 variants. Treatment: over 15 received Ad26.COV2.S at low or high dose, single or two shots; about 5 received placebo; per-sample allocation not given. Following the first vaccine or placebo injection, samples were taken on day 63. Sequenced by immunoSEQ multiplex PCR; TCRdb stores in-frame clones only, minus some. The sample contains approximately 400,000 clones, about four fifths of which appear only once. Sequences were derived from peripheral blood, sampled in a trial of Ad26.COV2.S vaccine versus placebo. The receptors derive from a person aged 18-60 years who received the Ad26.COV2.S COVID-19 vaccine or a placebo.

V is TRBV12-3 or TRBV12-4 and J is TRBJ1-2, with D perhaps matching TRBD1 (5 bases). With 6 bases removed from V and 4 bases from J, the gap between germline ends came to 9 bases. The length of the CDR3 is 12 residues. CDR3 protein: CASSFGGYGYTF. CDR3 DNA sequence: TGTGCCAGCAGCTTTGGGGGCTATGGCTACACCTTC.

The chain combines TRBV7-9 with TRBJ2-1; the D gene is possibly TRBD1 (5 bases). Per germline, CDR1 SEHNR and CDR2 FQNEAQ (reference sequence). V shed 6 bases and J shed 7 bases, with 10 bases lying between them. CDR3 length: 12 residues. The CDR3 DNA reads TGTGCCAGCAGACAGGTAGGAAATGAGCAGTTCTTC. Its translation is CASRQVGNEQFF. The full variable domain, with the rest looked up from reference TRBV7-9 and TRBJ2-1, is DTGVSQNPRHKITKRGQNVTFRCDPISEHNRLYWYRQTLGQGPEFLTYFQNEAQLEKSRLLSDRFSAERPKGSFSTLEIQRTEQGDSAMYLCASRQVGNEQFFGPGTRLTVL.

The chain couples TRBV10-3 to TRBJ2-2, with 8 positions matching TRBD1. The CDR3 is 14 residues long. Germline CDR1 and CDR2: ENHRY and SYGVKD. Trimming cost V 6 bases and J 6 bases; bases outside gene matches: 6. The CDR3 region is CAISVQGASGELFF. CDR3 DNA: TGTGCCATCAGCGTTCAGGGGGCCTCCGGGGAGCTGTTTTTT.

The V gene is TRBV9, the J gene TRBJ1-4; unclear D gene. The germline V gene has CDR1 SGDLS and CDR2 YYNGEE. The CDR3 is 18 residues long. The V gene lost 0 bases and the J gene lost 7 bases, with 22 bases spanning the gap. The CDR3 nucleotides read TGTGCCAGCAGCGTAGGGGTTCGTAGAGGGCGTAATGCTGAAAAACTGTTTTTT. This encodes CASSVGVRRGRNAEKLFF.

This chain joins TRBV27 and TRBJ1-1; no clear D. Germline V CDR1 and CDR2: MNHEY, SMNVEV (reference sequence). Between the trimmed V and J ends, which lost 8 bases and 11 bases, there was a span of 15 bases. The CDR3 is 11 amino acids. CDR3 bases: TGTGCCAGCGGGCTTAGACGCGGGGCTTTCTTT. It is translated as CASGLRRGAFF.

The CDR3 loop is CASSGPLQRGQGRYEQYF. Here the CDR3 DNA reads TGTGCCAGCAGTGGGCCTTTACAAAGGGGCCAAGGTCGCTACGAGCAGTACTTC. The V and J genes are TRBV6-1 and TRBJ2-7, with D perhaps matching TRBD1 (5 bases). V lost 4 bases and J lost 3, with 25 bases in between. Germline V lookup: CDR1 MNHNS, CDR2 SASEGT. This CDR3 has 18 amino acids.

This rearrangement joins TRBV6-2 or TRBV6-3 to TRBJ2-2; 7 nucleotides align to TRBD1. The CDR3 runs to 16 residues. CDR1 MNHEY and CDR2 SVGEGT come from the germline V gene. The J segment lost 6 bases and the V segment lost 4 bases, leaving 11 bases of the junction unmatched. DNA for the CDR3: TGTGCCAGCAGTTTCCAGACAGGGTCGATCGCCGGGGAGCTGTTTTTT. This translates into CASSFQTGSIAGELFF.

This clone was seen only once. V gene TRBV28 combines with J gene TRBJ2-1; D unclear. This CDR3 comprises 16 residues. Germline values: CDR1 MDHEN, CDR2 SYDVKM. Trimming left V 6 bases short and J 6 bases short, with 21 bases between. The CDR3 is CASRFEWAPVGNEQFF. The CDR3 DNA reads as TGTGCCAGCAGGTTTGAATGGGCCCCAGTGGGCAATGAGCAGTTCTTC.

This clone has at least ten counts. CDR3 DNA: TGTGCCAGCAGTTTCACCGGGACAGGGCTTGTTCAGCCCCAGCATTTT. Protein product: CASSFTGTGLVQPQHF. This chain connects TRBV28 to TRBJ1-5; 9 bases align to TRBD1. The CDR3 has 16 amino acids. After removal of 3 bases from V and 6 bases from J, the junction contained 9 bases not matched to a gene. CDR1 is MDHEN and CDR2 is SYDVKM in the germline V gene.

The CDR3 DNA follows: TGTGCCAGTAGTATACGGACCGGGACATCCGCCGGGGAGCTGTTTTTT. Protein product: CASSIRTGTSAGELFF. V usage is TRBV19 and J usage is TRBJ2-2, with a possible D match to TRBD1 (6 bases). The germline CDR1 and CDR2 sequences are LNHDA and SQIVND (reference sequence). The V gene lost 2 bases and the J gene lost 6 bases, with 16 bases spanning the gap. The CDR3 totals 16 residues.

V usage is TRBV2 and J usage is TRBJ2-7, with TRBD1 identical over 10 bases. The CDR3 covers 13 residues. Trimming took 8 bases from V and 5 from J; bases not matched to a gene: 6. The germline V gene has CDR1 SNHLY and CDR2 FYNNEI. The CDR3 protein is CASSGTGDHEQYF. As DNA, the CDR3 is TGTGCCAGCTCAGGGACAGGGGACCACGAGCAGTACTTC.

This clone has more than one count but fewer than ten. The chain has TRBV15 and TRBJ2-5; 10 bases map to TRBD2. The germline V gene has CDR1 LNHNV and CDR2 YYDKDF (reference sequence). CDR3 length equals 16 residues. V was clipped by 5 bases and J by 5 bases; unmatched bases: 11. As DNA, the CDR3 is TGTGCCACCAGCGGAACCCCGGGACTAGCGAGTGAGACCCAGTACTTC. It translates to CATSGTPGLASETQYF.

The chain links TRBV19 to TRBJ1-1, with D unclear. V lost 3 bases and J lost 5, with 10 bases in between. The CDR3 totals 13 residues. Germline CDR1 LNHDA, CDR2 SQIVND (reference sequence). CDR3 nucleotides: TGTGCCAGTAGTATTTACGCTGGAACTGAAGCTTTCTTT. Its translation: CASSIYAGTEAFF.

The chain has TRBV18 and TRBJ2-5; 8 bases map to TRBD1. The CDR3 has 14 amino acids. V was pared by 3 bases and J by 2 bases, with 2 bases of the junction left unmatched. Germline CDR1 reads KGHSH; CDR2 reads LQKENI. CDR3 amino acids: CASSPRTGQETQYF. Written as DNA, the CDR3 is TGTGCCAGCTCACCTCGGACAGGGCAAGAGACCCAGTACTTC.

The rearrangement uses TRBV28 and TRBJ1-3; D unresolved. The V gene's germline CDR1 is MDHEN and CDR2 SYDVKM. The CDR3 is 11 amino acids. The V end lost 4 bases, the J end lost 5 bases, and 3 bases lay between the germline ends. The CDR3 loop reads CASSYRNTIYF. The CDR3 DNA reads TGTGCCAGCAGTTACCGAAACACCATATATTTT.

In its sample, this clone was seen a few times. The rearrangement uses TRBV27 and TRBJ1-2; a possible D gene is TRBD1 (6 bases). Germline CDR1 MNHEY, CDR2 SMNVEV (reference sequence). V was shortened by 5 bases and J by 5 bases, with 12 bases between the two germline ends. CDR3 length: 13 amino acids. The CDR3 DNA reads as TGTGCCAGCAGTATGGGTACAGGGTATGGCTACACCTTC. Encoded protein: CASSMGTGYGYTF.

As concerns this clone: Its ends do not fully match the called genes, so a read error is possible. The gene calls are TRBV11-2 and TRBJ1-1; D remains ambiguous. Germline CDR1 and CDR2: SGHAT and FQNNGV. The CDR3 spans 13 residues. This CDR3 reads CASSLDPNTEAFF. CDR3 DNA: TGTGCCAGCAGCCTAGACCCGAACACTGAAGCTTTCTTT.

The chain recombines TRBV5-8 with TRBJ2-5, with D perhaps matching TRBD2 (6 bases). Trimming stripped 3 bases from V and 1 base from J, with 10 bases between. This CDR3 region has 14 residues. Germline CDR1 SGHTS, CDR2 YDEGEE. This CDR3 reads CASSSVRGQETQYF. CDR3 DNA sequence: TGTGCCAGCAGCTCGGTGCGGGGCCAAGAGACCCAGTACTTC.

This sequence joins TRBV5-4 and TRBJ1-1, with no clear D. This CDR3 spans 13 amino acids. Per the germline V gene, CDR1 is SGHNT and CDR2 is YYREEE (reference sequence). Trimming took off 0 bases at V and 4 bases at J, with 7 bases between the two ends. The CDR3 loop is CASSLEGSTEAFF. CDR3 bases: TGTGCCAGCAGCTTGGAGGGAAGCACTGAAGCTTTCTTT.